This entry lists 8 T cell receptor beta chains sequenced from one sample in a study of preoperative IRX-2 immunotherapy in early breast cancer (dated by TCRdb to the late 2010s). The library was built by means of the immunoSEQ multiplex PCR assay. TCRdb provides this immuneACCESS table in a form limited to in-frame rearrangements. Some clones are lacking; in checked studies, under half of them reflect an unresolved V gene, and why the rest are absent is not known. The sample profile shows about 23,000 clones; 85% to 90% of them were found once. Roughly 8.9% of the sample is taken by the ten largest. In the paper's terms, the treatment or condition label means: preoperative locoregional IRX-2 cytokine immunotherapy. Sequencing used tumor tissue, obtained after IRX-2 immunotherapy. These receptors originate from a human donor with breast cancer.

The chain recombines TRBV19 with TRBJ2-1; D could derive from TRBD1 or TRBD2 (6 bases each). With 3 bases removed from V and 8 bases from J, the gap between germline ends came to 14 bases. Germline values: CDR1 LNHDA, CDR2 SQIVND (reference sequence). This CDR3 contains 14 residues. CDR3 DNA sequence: TGTGCCAGTAGTATCTCGGGGGCCGCCCATGAGCAGTTCTTC. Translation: CASSISGAAHEQFF.

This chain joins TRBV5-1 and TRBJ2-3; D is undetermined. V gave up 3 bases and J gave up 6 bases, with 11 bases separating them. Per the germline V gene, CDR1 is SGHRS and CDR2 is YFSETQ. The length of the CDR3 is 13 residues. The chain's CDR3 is CASSSLPADTQYF. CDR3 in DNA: TGCGCCAGCAGCTCCTTGCCCGCCGATACGCAGTATTTT.

Here the CDR3 reads CASSFGSYGYTF. Written as DNA, the CDR3 is TGTGCCAGCAGTTTTGGCAGCTATGGCTACACCTTC. The chain recombines TRBV28 with TRBJ1-2; D is uncertain. This CDR3 has 12 residues. Germline V gives CDR1 MDHEN, CDR2 SYDVKM. V was clipped by 3 bases and J by 4 bases, with 6 bases between them.

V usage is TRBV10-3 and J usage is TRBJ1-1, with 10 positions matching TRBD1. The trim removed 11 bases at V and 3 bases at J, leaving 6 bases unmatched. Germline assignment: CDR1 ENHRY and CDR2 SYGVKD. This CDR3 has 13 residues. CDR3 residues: CAATGTGDTEAFF. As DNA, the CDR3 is TGTGCCGCCACCGGGACAGGGGACACTGAAGCTTTCTTT.

As DNA, the CDR3 is TGTGCCAGCAGTTTTGGGCGAAGTCCGGCAACTAATGAAAAACTGTTTTTT. Its protein product is CASSFGRSPATNEKLFF. The V gene is TRBV28, the J gene TRBJ1-4, with D unclear. Per the germline V gene, CDR1 is MDHEN and CDR2 is SYDVKM. The V and J ends lost 3 bases and 0 bases respectively, with 14 bases between them. This CDR3 is 17 amino acids long.

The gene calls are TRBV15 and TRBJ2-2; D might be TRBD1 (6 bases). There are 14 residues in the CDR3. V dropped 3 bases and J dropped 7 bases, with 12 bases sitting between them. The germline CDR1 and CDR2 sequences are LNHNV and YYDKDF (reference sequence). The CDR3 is CATSSGTIGGELFF. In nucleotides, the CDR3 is TGTGCCACCAGCAGCGGGACAATTGGCGGGGAGCTGTTTTTT.

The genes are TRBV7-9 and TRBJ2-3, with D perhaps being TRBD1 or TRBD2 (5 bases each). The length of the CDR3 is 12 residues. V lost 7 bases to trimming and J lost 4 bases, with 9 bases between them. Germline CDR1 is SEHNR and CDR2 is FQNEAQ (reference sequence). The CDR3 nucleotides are TGTGCCAGCACCGGGGCCCCAGATACGCAGTATTTT. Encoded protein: CASTGAPDTQYF.

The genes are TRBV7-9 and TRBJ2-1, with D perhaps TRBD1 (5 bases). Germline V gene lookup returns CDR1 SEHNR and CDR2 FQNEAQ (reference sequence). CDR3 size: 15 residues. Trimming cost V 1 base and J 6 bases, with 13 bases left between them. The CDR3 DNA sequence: TGTGCCAGCAGCTTAGGGCAGGGCCTGGGCAATGAGCAGTTCTTC. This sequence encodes CASSLGQGLGNEQFF.